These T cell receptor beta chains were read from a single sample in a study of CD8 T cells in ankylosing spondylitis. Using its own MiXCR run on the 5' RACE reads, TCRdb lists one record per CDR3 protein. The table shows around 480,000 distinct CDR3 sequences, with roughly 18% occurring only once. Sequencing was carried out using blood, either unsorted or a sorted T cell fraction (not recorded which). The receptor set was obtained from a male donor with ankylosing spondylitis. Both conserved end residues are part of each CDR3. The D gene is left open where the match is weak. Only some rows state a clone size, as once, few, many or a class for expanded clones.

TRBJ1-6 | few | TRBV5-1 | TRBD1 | TGCGCCAGCAGCCCCGGGACAGGTAGAGGTTCACCCCTCCACTTT | CASSPGTGRGSPLHF
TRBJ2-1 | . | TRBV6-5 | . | TGTGCCAGCAGTTACGTTGGGGGGGGGCGCAATGAGCAGTTCTTC | CASSYVGGGRNEQFF
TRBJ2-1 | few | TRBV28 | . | TGTGCCAGCAAGGCAGGGGGGGATGAGCAGTTCTTC | CASKAGGDEQFF
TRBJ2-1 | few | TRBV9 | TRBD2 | TGTGCCAGCAGCGCCCGGACTAGCGGGAGGGTCGAGCAGTTCTTC | CASSARTSGRVEQFF
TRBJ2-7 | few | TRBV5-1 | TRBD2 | TGCGCCAGCAGCTTGGTATTTAGCGGGAGCTACGAGCAGTACTTC | CASSLVFSGSYEQYF
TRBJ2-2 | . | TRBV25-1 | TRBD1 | TGTGCCAGCGAGGGACAGGGCGCCGGGGAGCTGTTTTTT | CASEGQGAGELFF
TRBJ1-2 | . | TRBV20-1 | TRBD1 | TGCAGTGCAACCGATAACAGGGGTTCTAACTATGGCTACACCTTC | CSATDNRGSNYGYTF
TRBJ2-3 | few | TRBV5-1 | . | TGCGCCAGCAGCCCCGGCAGTGGTTTTGGGACAGATACGCAGTATTTT | CASSPGSGFGTDTQYF
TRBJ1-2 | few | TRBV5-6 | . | TGTGCCAGCAGCTTGGGATCGGCAGGAGGAAACTATGGCTACACCTTC | CASSLGSAGGNYGYTF
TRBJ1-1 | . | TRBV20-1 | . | TGCAGTGCTCCATCAGGAGACACTGAAGCTTTCTTT | CSAPSGDTEAFF
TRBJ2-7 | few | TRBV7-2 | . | TGTGCCAGCAGCTTACAGTCCACCACCTTCTACGAGCAGTACTTC | CASSLQSTTFYEQYF
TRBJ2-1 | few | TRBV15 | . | TGTGCCACCAGCAGAGGGGCGGGGAGCTACAATGAGCAGTTCTTC | CATSRGAGSYNEQFF
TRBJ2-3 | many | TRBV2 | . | TGTGCCAGCGGAGGATTCAGCACAGATACGCAGTATTTT | CASGGFSTDTQYF
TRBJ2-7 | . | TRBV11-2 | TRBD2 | TGTGCCAGCAGCTCACTATTAGCGGGAGCATATTTGGAGCAGTACTTC | CASSSLLAGAYLEQYF
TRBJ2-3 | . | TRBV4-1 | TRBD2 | TGCGCCAGCAGCCAAGATTCGCTAGCGGGGGGTGCAGATACGCAGTATTTT | CASSQDSLAGGADTQYF
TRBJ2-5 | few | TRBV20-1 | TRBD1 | TGCAGTGCTACACCCTGGACAGGGGGAGAGACCCAGTACTTC | CSATPWTGGETQYF
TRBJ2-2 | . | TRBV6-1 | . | TGTGCCAGCTCCCCCTCCCAACGGGGCACCGGGGAGCTGTTTTTT | CASSPSQRGTGELFF
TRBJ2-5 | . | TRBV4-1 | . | TGCGCCAGCAGCCAAGGGACTTCCAATGGGAGAGAGACCCAGTACTTC | CASSQGTSNGRETQYF
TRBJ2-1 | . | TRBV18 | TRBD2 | TGTGCCAGCTTGGAGGGACTAGCGGCCTACAATGAGCAGTTCTTC | CASLEGLAAYNEQFF
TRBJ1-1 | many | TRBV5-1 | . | TGCGCCAGCAGAAGGGCAGAGAACACTGAAGCTTTCTTT | CASRRAENTEAFF
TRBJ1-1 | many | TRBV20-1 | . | TGCAGTGCTACTAGCCAGGCCTGGGACACTGAAGCTTTCTTT | CSATSQAWDTEAFF
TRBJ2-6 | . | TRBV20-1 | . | TGCTGTGCTAGAGGGCTAGCGAAAAGCTCTGGGGCCAACGTCCTGACTTTC | CCARGLAKSSGANVLTF
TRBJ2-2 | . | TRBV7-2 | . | TGTGCCAGCAGCTCGGCTAAACAGGGATACACCGGGGAGCTGTTTTTT | CASSSAKQGYTGELFF
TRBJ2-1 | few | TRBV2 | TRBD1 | TGTGCCAGCAGTGCACAGGGGAGCTCCTACAATGAGCAGTTCTTC | CASSAQGSSYNEQFF